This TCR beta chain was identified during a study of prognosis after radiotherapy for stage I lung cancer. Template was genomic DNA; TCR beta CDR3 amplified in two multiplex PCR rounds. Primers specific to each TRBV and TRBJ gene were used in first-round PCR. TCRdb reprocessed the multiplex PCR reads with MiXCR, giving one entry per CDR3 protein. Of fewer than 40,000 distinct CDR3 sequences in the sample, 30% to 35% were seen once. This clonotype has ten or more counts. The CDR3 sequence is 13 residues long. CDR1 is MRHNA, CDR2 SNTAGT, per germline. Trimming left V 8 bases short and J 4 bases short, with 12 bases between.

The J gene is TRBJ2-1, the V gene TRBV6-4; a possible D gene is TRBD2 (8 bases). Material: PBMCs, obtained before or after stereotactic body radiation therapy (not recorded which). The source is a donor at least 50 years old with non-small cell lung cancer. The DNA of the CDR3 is TGTGCCAGCGCGGGGGGACAGTACAATGAGCAGTTCTTC. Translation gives CASAGGQYNEQFF.